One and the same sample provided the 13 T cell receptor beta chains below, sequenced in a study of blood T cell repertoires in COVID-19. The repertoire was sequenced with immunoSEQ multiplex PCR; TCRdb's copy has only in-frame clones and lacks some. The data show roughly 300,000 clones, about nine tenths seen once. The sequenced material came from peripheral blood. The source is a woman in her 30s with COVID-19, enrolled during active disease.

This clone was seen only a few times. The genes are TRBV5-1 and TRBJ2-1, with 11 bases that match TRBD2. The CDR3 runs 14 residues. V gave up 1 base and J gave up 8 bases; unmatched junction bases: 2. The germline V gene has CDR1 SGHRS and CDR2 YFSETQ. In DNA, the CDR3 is TGCGCCAGCAGCTTGACTAGCGGGAGTCATGAGCAGTTCTTC. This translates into CASSLTSGSHEQFF.

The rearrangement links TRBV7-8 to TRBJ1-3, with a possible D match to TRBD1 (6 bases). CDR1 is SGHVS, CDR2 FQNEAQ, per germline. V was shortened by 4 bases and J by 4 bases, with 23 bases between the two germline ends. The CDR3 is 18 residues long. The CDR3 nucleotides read TGTGCCAGCAGCTCCGGTTGGGGGCCAAGACTGGGCGGAAACACCATATATTTT. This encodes CASSSGWGPRLGGNTIYF. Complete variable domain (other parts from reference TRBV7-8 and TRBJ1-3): GAGVSQSPRYKVAKRGQDVALRCDPISGHVSLFWYQQALGQGPEFLTYFQNEAQLDKSGLPSDRFFAERPEGSVSTLKIQRTQQEDSAVYLCASSSGWGPRLGGNTIYFGEGSWLTVV.

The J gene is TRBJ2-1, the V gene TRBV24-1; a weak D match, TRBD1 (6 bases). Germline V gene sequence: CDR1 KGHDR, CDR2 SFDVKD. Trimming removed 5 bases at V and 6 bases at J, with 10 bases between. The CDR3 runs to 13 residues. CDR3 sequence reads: CATSVVDSNEQFF. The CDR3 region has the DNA TGTGCCACCAGTGTCGTGGACAGCAATGAGCAGTTCTTC.

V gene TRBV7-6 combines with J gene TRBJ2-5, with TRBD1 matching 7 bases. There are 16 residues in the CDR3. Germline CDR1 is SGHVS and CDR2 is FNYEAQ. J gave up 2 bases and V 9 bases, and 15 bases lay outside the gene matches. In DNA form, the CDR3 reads TGTGCCAGTACGCCCCTTAAGTCCAGGGGGCAAGAGACCCAGTACTTC. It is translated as CASTPLKSRGQETQYF.

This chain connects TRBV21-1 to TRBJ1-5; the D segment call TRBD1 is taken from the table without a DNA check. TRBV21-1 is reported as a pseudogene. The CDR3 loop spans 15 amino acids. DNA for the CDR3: TGTGCCAGCAGCTCAACAGGGGGCGCCGGTCAGCCCCAGCATTTT. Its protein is CASSSTGGAGQPQHF.

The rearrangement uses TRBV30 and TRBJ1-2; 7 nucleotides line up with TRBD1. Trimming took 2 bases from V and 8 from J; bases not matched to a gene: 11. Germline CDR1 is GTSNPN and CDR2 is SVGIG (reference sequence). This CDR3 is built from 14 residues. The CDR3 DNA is TGTGCCTGGAGTCTAGGGGGCTCAAGAATAGGCTACACCTTC. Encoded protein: CAWSLGGSRIGYTF.

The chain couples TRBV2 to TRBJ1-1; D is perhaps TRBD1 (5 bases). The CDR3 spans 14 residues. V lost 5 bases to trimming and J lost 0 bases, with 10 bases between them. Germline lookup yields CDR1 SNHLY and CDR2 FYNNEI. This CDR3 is CASSRTFLNTEAFF. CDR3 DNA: TGTGCCAGCAGTAGGACATTTTTGAACACTGAAGCTTTCTTT.

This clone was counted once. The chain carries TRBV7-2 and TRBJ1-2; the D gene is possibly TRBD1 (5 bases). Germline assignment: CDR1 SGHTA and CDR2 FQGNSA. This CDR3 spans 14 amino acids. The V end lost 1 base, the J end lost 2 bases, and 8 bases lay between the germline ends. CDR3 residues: CASSLVGGNYGYTF. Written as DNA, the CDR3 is TGTGCCAGCAGCTTAGTCGGGGGAAACTATGGCTACACCTTC.

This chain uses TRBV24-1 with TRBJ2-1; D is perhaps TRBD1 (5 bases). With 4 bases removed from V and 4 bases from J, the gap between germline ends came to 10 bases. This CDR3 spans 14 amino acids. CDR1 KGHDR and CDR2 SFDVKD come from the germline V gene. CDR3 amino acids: CATSDPTGYNEQFF. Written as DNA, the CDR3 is TGTGCCACCAGTGACCCCACAGGTTACAATGAGCAGTTCTTC.

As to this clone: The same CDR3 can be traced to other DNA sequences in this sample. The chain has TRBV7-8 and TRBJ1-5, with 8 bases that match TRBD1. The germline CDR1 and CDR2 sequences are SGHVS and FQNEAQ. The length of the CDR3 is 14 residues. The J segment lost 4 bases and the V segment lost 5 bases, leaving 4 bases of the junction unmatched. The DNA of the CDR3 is TGTGCCAGCAGCCGAGACAGGGGAAATCAGCCCCAGCATTTT. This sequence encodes CASSRDRGNQPQHF.

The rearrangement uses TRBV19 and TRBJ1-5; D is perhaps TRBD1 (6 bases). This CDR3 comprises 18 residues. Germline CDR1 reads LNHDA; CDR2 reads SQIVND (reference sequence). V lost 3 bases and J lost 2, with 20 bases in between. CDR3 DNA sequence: TGTGCCAGTAGTATTGCTGGGGGCCGCGGTTCGGGCAATCAGCCCCAGCATTTT. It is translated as CASSIAGGRGSGNQPQHF.

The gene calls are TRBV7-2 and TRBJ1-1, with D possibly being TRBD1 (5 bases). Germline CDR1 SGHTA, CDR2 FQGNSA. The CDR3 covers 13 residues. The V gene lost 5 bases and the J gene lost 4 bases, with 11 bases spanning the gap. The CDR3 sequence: CASSAAGLTEAFF. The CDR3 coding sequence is TGTGCCAGCAGCGCCGCGGGGCTCACTGAAGCTTTCTTT.

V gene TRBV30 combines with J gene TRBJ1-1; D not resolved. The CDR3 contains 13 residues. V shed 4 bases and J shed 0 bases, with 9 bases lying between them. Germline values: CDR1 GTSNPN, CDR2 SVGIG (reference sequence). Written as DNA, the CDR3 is TGTGCCTGGAACCCAAGAGTGAACACTGAAGCTTTCTTT. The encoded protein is CAWNPRVNTEAFF. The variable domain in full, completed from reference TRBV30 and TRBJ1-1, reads SQTIHQWPATLVQPVGSPLSLECTVEGTSNPNLYWYRQAAGRGLQLLFYSVGIGQISSEVPQNLSASRPQDRQFILSSKKLLLSDSGFYLCAWNPRVNTEAFFGQGTRLTVV.